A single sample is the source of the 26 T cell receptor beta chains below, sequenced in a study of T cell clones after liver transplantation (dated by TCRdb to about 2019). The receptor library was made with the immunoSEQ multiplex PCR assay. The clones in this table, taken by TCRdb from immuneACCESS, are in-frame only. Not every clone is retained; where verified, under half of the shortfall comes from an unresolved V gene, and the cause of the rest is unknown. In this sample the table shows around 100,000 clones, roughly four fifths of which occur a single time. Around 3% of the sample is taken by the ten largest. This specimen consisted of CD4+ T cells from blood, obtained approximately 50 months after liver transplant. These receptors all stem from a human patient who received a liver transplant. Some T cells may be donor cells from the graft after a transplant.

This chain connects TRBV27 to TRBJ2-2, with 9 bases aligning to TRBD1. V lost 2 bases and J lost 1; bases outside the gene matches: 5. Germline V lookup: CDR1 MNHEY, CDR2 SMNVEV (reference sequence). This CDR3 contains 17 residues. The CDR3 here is CASSLGWGQGNTGELFF. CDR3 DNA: TGTGCCAGCAGTTTAGGGTGGGGACAGGGGAACACCGGGGAGCTGTTTTTT.

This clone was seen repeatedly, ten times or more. This CDR3 is CARSPTDGAFF. As DNA, the CDR3 is TGTGCCAGAAGCCCTACAGATGGAGCTTTCTTT. This chain links TRBV5-3 with TRBJ1-1; D gene ambiguous. TRBV5-3 is treated as an ORF (open reading frame) with a function not yet certain. The length of the CDR3 is 11 residues. The germline V and J ends were trimmed by 4 bases and 10 bases, with 11 bases remaining between them.

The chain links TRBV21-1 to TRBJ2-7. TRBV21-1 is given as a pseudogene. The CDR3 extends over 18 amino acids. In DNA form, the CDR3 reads TGTGCCAGCACCCAGCCCCTAGAGGGGATCTCCTTATCATACGAGCAGTACTTC. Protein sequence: CASTQPLEGISLSYEQYF.

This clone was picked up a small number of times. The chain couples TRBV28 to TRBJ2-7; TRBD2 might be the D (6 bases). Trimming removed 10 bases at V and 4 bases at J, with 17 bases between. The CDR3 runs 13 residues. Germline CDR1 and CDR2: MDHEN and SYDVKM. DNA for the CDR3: TGTGCCACCGGGAGAGGGAATGGGTACGAGCAGTACTTC. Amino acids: CATGRGNGYEQYF.

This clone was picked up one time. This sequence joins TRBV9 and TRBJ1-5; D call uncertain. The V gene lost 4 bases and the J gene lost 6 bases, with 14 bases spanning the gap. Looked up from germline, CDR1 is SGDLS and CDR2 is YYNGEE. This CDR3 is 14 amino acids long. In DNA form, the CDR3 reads TGTGCCAGCAGCTCAACCGGTGTCGGTCAGCCCCAGCATTTT. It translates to CASSSTGVGQPQHF.

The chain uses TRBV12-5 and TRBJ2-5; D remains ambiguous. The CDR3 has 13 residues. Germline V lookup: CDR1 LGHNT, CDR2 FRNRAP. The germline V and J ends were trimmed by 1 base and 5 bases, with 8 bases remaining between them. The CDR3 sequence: CASGLAQGETQYF. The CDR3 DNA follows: TGTGCTAGTGGTTTGGCTCAAGGGGAGACCCAGTACTTC.

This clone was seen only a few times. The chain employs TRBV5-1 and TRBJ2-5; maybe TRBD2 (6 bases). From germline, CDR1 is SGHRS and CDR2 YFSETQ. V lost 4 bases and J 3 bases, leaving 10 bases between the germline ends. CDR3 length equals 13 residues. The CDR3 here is CASSLTGEETQYF. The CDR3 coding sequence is TGCGCCAGCAGCCTAACGGGAGAAGAGACCCAGTACTTC.

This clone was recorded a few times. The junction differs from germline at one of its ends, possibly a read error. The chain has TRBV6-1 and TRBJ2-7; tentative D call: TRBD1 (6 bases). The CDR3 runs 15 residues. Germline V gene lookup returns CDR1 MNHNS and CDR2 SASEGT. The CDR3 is CASSPQGQGSHEQYF. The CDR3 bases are TGTGCCAGCAGTCCCCAGGGGCAGGGCTCCCACGAGCAGTACTTC.

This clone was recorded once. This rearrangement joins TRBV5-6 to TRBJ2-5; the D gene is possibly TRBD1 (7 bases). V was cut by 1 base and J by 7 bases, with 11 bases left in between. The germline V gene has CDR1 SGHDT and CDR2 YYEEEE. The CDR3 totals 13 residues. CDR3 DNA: TGTGCCAGCAGCTTGAGGCGGGACAGGACCCAGTACTTC. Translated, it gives CASSLRRDRTQYF.

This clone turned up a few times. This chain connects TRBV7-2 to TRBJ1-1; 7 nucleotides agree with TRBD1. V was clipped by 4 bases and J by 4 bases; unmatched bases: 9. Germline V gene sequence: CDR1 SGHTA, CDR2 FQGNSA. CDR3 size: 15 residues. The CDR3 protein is CASSSDRALGTEAFF. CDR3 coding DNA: TGTGCCAGCAGCTCCGACAGGGCCTTGGGCACTGAAGCTTTCTTT.

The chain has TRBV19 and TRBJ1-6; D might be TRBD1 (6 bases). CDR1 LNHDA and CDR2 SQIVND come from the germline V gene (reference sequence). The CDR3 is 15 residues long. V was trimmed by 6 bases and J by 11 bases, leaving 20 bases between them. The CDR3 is CASSQGQTTRPPLHF. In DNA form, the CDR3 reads TGTGCCAGTAGCCAGGGACAAACAACTCGGCCACCCCTCCACTTT.

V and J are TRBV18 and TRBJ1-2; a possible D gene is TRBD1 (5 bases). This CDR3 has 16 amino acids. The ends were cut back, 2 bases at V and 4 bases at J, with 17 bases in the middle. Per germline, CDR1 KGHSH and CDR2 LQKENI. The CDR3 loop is CASSPSRGGIGYGYTF. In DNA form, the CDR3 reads TGTGCCAGCTCACCATCTCGCGGGGGTATCGGCTATGGCTACACCTTC.

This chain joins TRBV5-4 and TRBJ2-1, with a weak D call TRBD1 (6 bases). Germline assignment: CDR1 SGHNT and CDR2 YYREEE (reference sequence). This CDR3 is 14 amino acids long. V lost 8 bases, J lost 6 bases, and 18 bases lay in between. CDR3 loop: CASQGQTFVNEQFF. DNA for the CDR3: TGTGCCAGTCAGGGGCAGACCTTTGTCAATGAGCAGTTCTTC.

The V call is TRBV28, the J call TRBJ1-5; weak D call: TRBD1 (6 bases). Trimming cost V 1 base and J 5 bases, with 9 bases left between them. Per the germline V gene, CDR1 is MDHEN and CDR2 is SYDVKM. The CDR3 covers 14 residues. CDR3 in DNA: TGTGCCAGCAGTTTATTCAGGGGTGATCAGCCCCAGCATTTT. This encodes CASSLFRGDQPQHF.

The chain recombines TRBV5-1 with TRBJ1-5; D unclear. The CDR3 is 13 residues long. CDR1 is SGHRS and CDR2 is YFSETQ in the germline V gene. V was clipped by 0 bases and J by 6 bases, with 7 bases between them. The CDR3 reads CASSLGLGQPQHF. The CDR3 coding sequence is TGCGCCAGCAGCTTGGGCTTGGGTCAGCCCCAGCATTTT. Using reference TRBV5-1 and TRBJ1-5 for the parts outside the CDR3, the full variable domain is KAGVTQTPRYLIKTRGQQVTLSCSPISGHRSVSWYQQTPGQGLQFLFEYFSETQRNKGNFPGRFSGRQFSNSRSEMNVSTLELGDSALYLCASSLGLGQPQHFGDGTRLSIL.

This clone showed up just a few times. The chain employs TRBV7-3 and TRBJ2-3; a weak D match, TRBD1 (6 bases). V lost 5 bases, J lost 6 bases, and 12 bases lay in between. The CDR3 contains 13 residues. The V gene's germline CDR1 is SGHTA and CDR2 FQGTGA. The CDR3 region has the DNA TGTGCCAGCAGCAGAAACAGGGTGGATACGCAGTATTTT. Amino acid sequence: CASSRNRVDTQYF.

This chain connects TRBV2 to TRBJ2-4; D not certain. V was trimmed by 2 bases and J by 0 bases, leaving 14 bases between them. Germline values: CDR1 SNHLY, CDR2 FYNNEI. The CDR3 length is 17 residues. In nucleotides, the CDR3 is TGTGCCAGCAGTGAATTAGGGTCGAAGCTAGCCAAAAACATTCAGTACTTC. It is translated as CASSELGSKLAKNIQYF.

This CDR3 is CASSPGTRPYEQYF. The CDR3 DNA is TGTGCCAGCAGCCCCGGGACCCGGCCCTACGAGCAGTACTTC. The chain recombines TRBV7-2 with TRBJ2-7, with D perhaps being TRBD1 or TRBD2 (5 bases each). CDR1 SGHTA and CDR2 FQGNSA come from the germline V gene. This CDR3 comprises 14 residues. Trimming stripped 5 bases from V and 2 bases from J, with 13 bases between.

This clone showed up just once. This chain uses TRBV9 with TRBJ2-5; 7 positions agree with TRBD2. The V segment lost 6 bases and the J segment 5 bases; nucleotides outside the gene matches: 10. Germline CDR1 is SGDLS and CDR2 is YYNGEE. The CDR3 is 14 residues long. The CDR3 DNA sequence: TGTGCCAGCAACCCGGCGGGAGCTCGGGAGACCCAGTACTTC. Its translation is CASNPAGARETQYF.

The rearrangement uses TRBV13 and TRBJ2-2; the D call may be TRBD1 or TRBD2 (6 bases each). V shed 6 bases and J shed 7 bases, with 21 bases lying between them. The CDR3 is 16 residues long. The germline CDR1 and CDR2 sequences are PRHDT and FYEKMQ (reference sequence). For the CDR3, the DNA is TGTGCCAGCAGTTTGGGGCTGGGGGGCTCGGTCGGGGAGCTGTTTTTT. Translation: CASSLGLGGSVGELFF.

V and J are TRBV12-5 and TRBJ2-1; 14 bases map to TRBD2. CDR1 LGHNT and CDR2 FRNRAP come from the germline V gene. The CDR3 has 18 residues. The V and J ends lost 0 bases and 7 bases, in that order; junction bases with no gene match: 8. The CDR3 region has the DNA TGTGCTAGTGGTTTGGTACTGGGACTAGCGGGAGCACGAAATGAGCAGTTCTTC. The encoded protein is CASGLVLGLAGARNEQFF.

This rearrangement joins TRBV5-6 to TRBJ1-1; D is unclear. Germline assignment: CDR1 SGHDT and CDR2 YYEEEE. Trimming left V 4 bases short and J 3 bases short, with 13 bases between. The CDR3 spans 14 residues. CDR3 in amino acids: CASSRGTGDTEAFF. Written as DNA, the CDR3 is TGTGCCAGCAGCCGAGGAACCGGGGACACTGAAGCTTTCTTT. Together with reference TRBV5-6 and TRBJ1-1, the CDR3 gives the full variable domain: DAGVTQSPTHLIKTRGQQVTLRCSPKSGHDTVSWYQQALGQGPQFIFQYYEEEERQRGNFPDRFSGHQFPNYSSELNVNALLLGDSALYLCASSRGTGDTEAFFGQGTRLTVV.

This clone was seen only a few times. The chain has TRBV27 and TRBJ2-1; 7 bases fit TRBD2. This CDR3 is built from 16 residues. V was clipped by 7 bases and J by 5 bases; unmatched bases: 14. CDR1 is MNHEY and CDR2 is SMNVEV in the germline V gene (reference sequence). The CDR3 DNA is TGTGCCAGCACCCCACGCGGGGGAGCGTCCAACAATGAGCAGTTCTTC. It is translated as CASTPRGGASNNEQFF.

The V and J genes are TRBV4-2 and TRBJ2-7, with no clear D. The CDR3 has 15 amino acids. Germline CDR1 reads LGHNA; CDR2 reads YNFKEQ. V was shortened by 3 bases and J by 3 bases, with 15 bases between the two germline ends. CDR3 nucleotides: TGTGCCAGCAGCCAGGCCGACAACTCGAACTACGAGCAGTACTTC. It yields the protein CASSQADNSNYEQYF.

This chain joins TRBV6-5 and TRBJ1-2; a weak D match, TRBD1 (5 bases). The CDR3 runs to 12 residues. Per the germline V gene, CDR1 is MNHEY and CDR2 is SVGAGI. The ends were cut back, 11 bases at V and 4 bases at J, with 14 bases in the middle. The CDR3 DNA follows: TGTGCCGGGTGGGAAAGGGGCTATGGCTACACCTTC. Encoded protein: CAGWERGYGYTF.

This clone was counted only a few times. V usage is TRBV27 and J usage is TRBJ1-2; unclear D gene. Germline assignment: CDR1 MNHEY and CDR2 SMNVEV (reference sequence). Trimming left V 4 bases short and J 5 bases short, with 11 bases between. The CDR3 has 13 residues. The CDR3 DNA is TGTGCCAGCAGTTGGGGTGCTGGGTATGGCTACACCTTC. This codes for CASSWGAGYGYTF.